Reported below is one TCR beta chain. Its antigen remains unknown. The junction differs from germline at one of its ends, possibly a read error. Germline loops: CDR1 SGHAT, CDR2 FQNNGV. The CDR3 is 12 residues long. The data belong to a study of cytomegalovirus exposure and HLA in healthy donors. Study conclusions and caveats: The study recorded 150 to 200 TCR beta chains that were cytomegalovirus-associated.

Assay used: immunoSEQ multiplex PCR; TCRdb lists only in-frame clones, some missing. The repertoire includes 150,000 or so clones, 90% of them detected once, and 5.5% to 7% sits in the top ten. Sequenced material: PBMCs. This clonotype originated in a woman aged 25 to 39 in good health and CMV-seropositive. The V gene is TRBV11-2, the J gene TRBJ2-1; no reliable D call. The CDR3 here is CASTLDSGEQFF. Written as DNA, the CDR3 is TGTGCCAGCACCTTAGACTCGGGTGAGCAGTTCTTC.